These 2 T cell receptor beta chains share one sample of origin, sequenced in a study of blood T cell repertoires in COVID-19. Profiling relied on immunoSEQ multiplex PCR, and the TCRdb table lists in-frame clones only, not all of them. Among 70,000 or so clones listed, just under 80% were seen once. Sequenced material: peripheral blood. The receptors stem from a human donor in a cohort sampled during active COVID-19.

The V and J genes are TRBV4-1 and TRBJ2-7; 9 bases align to TRBD1. V lost 3 bases to trimming and J lost 6 bases; unmatched junction nucleotides: 9. Germline CDR1 and CDR2: MGHRA and YSYEKL. There are 15 residues in the CDR3. CDR3 loop: CASSHQGQGRGEQYF. DNA for the CDR3: TGCGCCAGCAGCCACCAGGGACAGGGACGCGGCGAGCAGTACTTC.

This rearrangement joins TRBV7-9 to TRBJ2-5, with 7 bases lining up with TRBD1. The CDR3 length is 14 residues. Germline CDR1 reads SEHNR; CDR2 reads FQNEAQ (reference sequence). The junction had 5 bases not matched to a gene; V was cut back by 2 bases and J by 5 bases. CDR3 nucleotide sequence: TGTGCCAGCAGCTTAATTACAGGGGTGGAGACCCAGTACTTC. Amino acids: CASSLITGVETQYF.